A selection of T cell receptor beta chains follows, all from one sample in a study of T cells in Graves' hyperthyroidism and ophthalmopathy. TCRdb ran MiXCR on the multiplex PCR reads and lists one entry per CDR3 protein. The table has 370,000 or so distinct CDR3 sequences, approximately 13% seen once. The material sequenced was blood. The receptor source for this set is a young man with Graves' hyperthyroidism that later progressed to Graves' ophthalmopathy. Both conserved end residues are part of each CDR3. A D gene is named only where the DNA matches it firmly. Clone sizes are given selectively: once, few, many, or a class where the clone is expanded.

clone_size	v_call	j_call	d_call	cdr3_nt	cdr3_aa
.	TRBV11-2	TRBJ2-2	TRBD2	TGTGCCAGCAGCTTTGGGAGGGGAGGCTTACTGTTTTTT	CASSFGRGGLLFF
few	TRBV3-1	TRBJ1-3	TRBD1	TGTGCCAGCAGCCGGGACAGGGTCCCTGGAAACACCATATATTTT	CASSRDRVPGNTIYF
few	TRBV12-3/TRBV12-4	TRBJ2-7	TRBD1	TGTGCCAGCAGTTTGAGGACAGGCGACGAGCAGTACTTC	CASSLRTGDEQYF
few	TRBV30	TRBJ2-7	.	TGTGCCTGGAGCAGGGTATCCTACGAGCAGTACTTC	CAWSRVSYEQYF
few	TRBV20-1	TRBJ1-6	TRBD1	TGCAGTGCTAGACTGGACAGGGGCCCGTATAATTCACCCCTCCACTTT	CSARLDRGPYNSPLHF
few	TRBV4-1	TRBJ1-6	.	TGCGCCAGCAGCCAAGCACCCCCTAATTCACCCCTCCACTTT	CASSQAPPNSPLHF
many	TRBV6-1	TRBJ2-2	.	TGTGCCAGCAGTGACAGGGGGGGCCCTCGGAACGGGGAGCTGTTTTTT	CASSDRGGPRNGELFF
once	TRBV27	TRBJ2-3	TRBD2	TGTGCCAGCAGTCTTCATCTCAGCGGGGGGAAAACAGATACGCAGTATTTT	CASSLHLSGGKTDTQYF
many	TRBV6-4	TRBJ1-1	.	TGTGCCAGCAGTGACTTTTGGGAAGTGACTGAAGCTTTCTTT	CASSDFWEVTEAFF
many	TRBV7-8	TRBJ1-4	.	TGTGCCAGCAGCTTAGGGGTGAAGAATGAAAAACTGTTTTTT	CASSLGVKNEKLFF
few	TRBV5-1	TRBJ1-1	.	TGCGCCAGCAGCTTGGCCGGAGGGAACCTGAACACTGAAGCTTTCTTT	CASSLAGGNLNTEAFF
few	TRBV3-1	TRBJ2-7	TRBD1	TGTGCCAGCAGAAGCAGGGGGCGCTTGGACGAGCAGTACTTC	CASRSRGRLDEQYF
few	TRBV6-6	TRBJ2-2	TRBD2	TGTGCCAGCAGTTACTTACTGCGGGGGGCACTGAACACCGGGGAGCTGTTTTTT	CASSYLLRGALNTGELFF
.	TRBV27	TRBJ2-7	.	TGTGCCAGCAGTTACTTGAGTGGGGGTAACTCCTACGAGCAGTACTTC	CASSYLSGGNSYEQYF
many	TRBV29-1	TRBJ1-2	.	TGCAGCGTTGGAGAAGGGGCGCCCCAAGGCTACACCTTC	CSVGEGAPQGYTF
.	TRBV7-9	TRBJ2-3	.	TGTGCCAGCAGCTTAACGGGACTTGATACGCAGTATTTT	CASSLTGLDTQYF
many	TRBV5-6	TRBJ2-5	.	TGTGCCAGCAGCGCGGCGGAGACCCAGTACTTC	CASSAAETQYF
.	TRBV7-9	TRBJ1-2	.	TGTGCCAGCAGCTTTTCCAGGGAGTATGGCTACACCTTC	CASSFSREYGYTF
many	TRBV28	TRBJ2-7	TRBD1	TGTGCCAGCAGACCAGGACAGGGTCCGTACCAGCAGTACTTC	CASRPGQGPYQQYF
many	TRBV5-1	TRBJ2-7	.	TGCGCCAGCAGCTTGGTTTCGGGGACCTCCTACGAGCAGTACTTC	CASSLVSGTSYEQYF
.	TRBV10-3	TRBJ2-1	.	TGTGCCATCCGCGGGACAGAGAACAATGAGCAGTTCTTC	CAIRGTENNEQFF
.	TRBV6-1	TRBJ1-1	.	TGCGCCAGCAGCCATATAAACACTGAAGCTTTCTTT	CASSHINTEAFF
.	TRBV6-1	TRBJ2-7	.	TGTGCCAGCGACAGCCCCTCCTACGAGCAGTACTTC	CASDSPSYEQYF
many	TRBV6-1	TRBJ1-5	TRBD1	TGTGCCAGCAGTGTCCTGACAGGGGGGAATCAGCCCCAGCATTTT	CASSVLTGGNQPQHF
.	TRBV19	TRBJ2-2	.	TGTGCCAGTGGGTCCGTTGTGGGCGGCACCGGGGAGCTGTTTTTT	CASGSVVGGTGELFF
.	TRBV6-1	TRBJ1-2	.	TGTGCCAGCAGAGACAGGACCTATAACTATGGCTACACCTTC	CASRDRTYNYGYTF
.	TRBV9	TRBJ1-1	TRBD1	TGTGCCAGCAGCGTAGGGTTAATGGGACAGTCAAACACTGAAGCTTTCTTT	CASSVGLMGQSNTEAFF
.	TRBV19	TRBJ1-3	TRBD1	TGTGCCAGTAGCCAAGGACAGGTGCATTACTCTGGAAACACCATATATTTT	CASSQGQVHYSGNTIYF
few	TRBV10-1	TRBJ2-5	.	TGCGCCAGCAGTACGGGTCTAGAGGGAGAGACCCAGTACTTC	CASSTGLEGETQYF
many	TRBV28	TRBJ2-3	TRBD2	TGTGCCAGCAGTTTAGGGGGGGAAGCAGATACGCAGTATTTT	CASSLGGEADTQYF
many	TRBV6-2/TRBV6-3	TRBJ1-5	.	TGTGCCAGCAGACGACAGTTTAGCAATCAGCCCCAGCATTTT	CASRRQFSNQPQHF
.	TRBV6-2/TRBV6-3	TRBJ1-5	TRBD1	TGTGCCAGCAGTCCTCGGACAGGGAGTAGTCAGCCCCAGCATTTT	CASSPRTGSSQPQHF
many	TRBV11-1	TRBJ2-7	.	TGTGCCAGCAGCACCCGGACATATACCTACGAGCAGTACTTC	CASSTRTYTYEQYF
.	TRBV18	TRBJ2-7	TRBD1	TGTGCCACCACTCTCGACAGGGCCTACGAGCAGTACTTC	CATTLDRAYEQYF